The 14 T cell receptor beta chains presented below share a single source sample, sequenced in a study of neoadjuvant anti-PD-1 for oral cavity cancer. Measured with immunoSEQ multiplex PCR; TCRdb has only the in-frame clones, and not every one. The top ten hold 26% of the sample, which has just over 6,500 clones, roughly 50% seen once. The source was tumor tissue, collected before nivolumab (anti-PD-1) treatment. These receptors originate from a person aged 35-80 years with oral cavity squamous cell carcinoma.

The V call is TRBV6-6, the J call TRBJ2-2; 7 positions match TRBD2. V shed 5 bases and J 4 bases; nucleotides not matched to a gene: 7. The CDR3 is 15 residues long. CDR1 is MNHNY, CDR2 SVGAGI, per germline (reference sequence). DNA of the CDR3: TGTGCCAGCAGTCCTCTGGGGGGGATCACCGGGGAGCTGTTTTTT. Amino acid sequence: CASSPLGGITGELFF.

There are a few counts of this clone. The chain combines TRBV10-3 with TRBJ2-7; 9 bases fit TRBD1. J was trimmed by 1 base and V by 11 bases; bases with no gene match: 6. This CDR3 has 13 residues. CDR1 is ENHRY and CDR2 is SYGVKD in the germline V gene. The CDR3 DNA is TGTGCCGGACAACAGGGGGCATCCTACGAGCAGTACTTC. Residues: CAGQQGASYEQYF.

In this sample, this clone turned up a few times. The gene calls are TRBV5-1 and TRBJ2-1, with D tentatively TRBD2 (6 bases). The CDR3 sequence is 18 residues long. Per germline, CDR1 SGHRS and CDR2 YFSETQ. V lost 2 bases, J lost 1 base, and 19 bases lay in between. DNA for the CDR3: TGCGCCAGCAGCTTTCCAGGGCGGGTAGCGGTTTCCTACAATGAGCAGTTCTTC. Translation gives CASSFPGRVAVSYNEQFF.

The chain combines TRBV18 with TRBJ2-1; 7 bases align to TRBD1. The V and J ends lost 3 bases and 8 bases, in that order; junction bases with no gene match: 1. This CDR3 is 12 amino acids long. From germline, CDR1 is KGHSH and CDR2 LQKENI. The CDR3 DNA reads as TGTGCCAGCTCACCGACAGGGTATGAGCAGTTCTTC. This sequence encodes CASSPTGYEQFF.

The rearrangement uses TRBV19 and TRBJ1-2; TRBD1 matches at 7 bases. Losses at the gene ends were 8 bases for V and 4 bases for J; bases not matched to a gene: 10. This CDR3 has 14 residues. Germline assignment: CDR1 LNHDA and CDR2 SQIVND (reference sequence). This CDR3 is CASGTQGVGYGYTF. CDR3 DNA sequence: TGTGCCAGTGGGACCCAGGGGGTAGGCTATGGCTACACCTTC.

The chain has TRBV29-1 and TRBJ2-1, with 8 bases aligning to TRBD2. In germline, CDR1 is SQVTM, CDR2 ANQGSEA. Germline trimming cut 3 bases from V and 14 bases from J; bases unmatched to any gene: 3. This CDR3 region has 10 residues. The CDR3 sequence: CSVEETSEFF. The CDR3 nucleotides are TGCAGCGTTGAGGAGACTAGCGAGTTCTTC.

The J gene is TRBJ2-1, the V gene TRBV5-1; 10 nucleotides align to TRBD2. The CDR3 sequence is 19 residues long. Per germline, CDR1 SGHRS and CDR2 YFSETQ. V lost 1 base and J lost 0; bases outside the gene matches: 10. CDR3 in amino acids: CASSLWPLAGESSYNEQFF. The CDR3, as DNA: TGCGCCAGCAGCTTGTGGCCCCTAGCGGGGGAGAGCTCCTACAATGAGCAGTTCTTC.

This chain joins TRBV5-1 and TRBJ2-7; a possible D gene is TRBD2 (6 bases). Trimming cost V 4 bases and J 5 bases, with 22 bases left between them. CDR3 length: 16 residues. Per germline, CDR1 SGHRS and CDR2 YFSETQ. The CDR3 bases are TGCGCCAGCAGCATCAGCCTAGAACGGGGGAGAAACGAGCAGTACTTC. Protein product: CASSISLERGRNEQYF.

For the CDR3, the DNA is TGCGCCAGCAGCTTGGAACCGAACACAGATACGCAGTATTTT. Residues: CASSLEPNTDTQYF. The chain carries TRBV5-1 and TRBJ2-3; D not resolved. The CDR3 extends over 14 amino acids. The germline V gene encodes CDR1 SGHRS and CDR2 YFSETQ. The V end lost 0 bases, the J end lost 2 bases, and 7 bases lay between the germline ends.

This clone was detected only a few times. The chain carries TRBV10-3 and TRBJ1-3; D is undetermined. The CDR3 has 14 amino acids. V was clipped by 4 bases and J by 0 bases, with 7 bases between them. Germline CDR1 and CDR2: ENHRY and SYGVKD. CDR3 nucleotides: TGTGCCATCAGTGTTGCGGGCTCTGGAAACACCATATATTTT. This gives the protein CAISVAGSGNTIYF.

The rearrangement links TRBV5-5 to TRBJ1-1, with D possibly TRBD1 on 5 matching bases. This CDR3 region has 14 residues. The germline V and J ends were trimmed by 4 bases and 0 bases, with 10 bases remaining between them. Germline values: CDR1 SGHKS, CDR2 YYEKEE (reference sequence). CDR3 in amino acids: CASSRQYMNTEAFF. CDR3 sequence (DNA): TGTGCCAGCAGCCGACAGTACATGAACACTGAAGCTTTCTTT.

By its share, this clone is large (0.1 to 1%). J is TRBJ2-2 and V is TRBV2; 8 bases match TRBD1. The CDR3 is 15 amino acids. Germline lookup yields CDR1 SNHLY and CDR2 FYNNEI. Unmatched junction bases numbered 7, after V lost 6 bases and J lost 4 bases. This CDR3 is CASSRRTGTTGELFF. The CDR3, as DNA: TGTGCCAGCAGCAGACGGACAGGGACCACCGGGGAGCTGTTTTTT. Supplemented by reference TRBV2 and TRBJ2-2, the full variable domain reads EPEVTQTPSHQVTQMGQEVILRCVPISNHLYFYWYRQILGQKVEFLVSFYNNEISEKSEIFDDQFSVERPDGSNFTLKIRSTKLEDSAMYFCASSRRTGTTGELFFGEGSRLTVL.

This chain connects TRBV7-3 to TRBJ2-3; 12 positions match TRBD2. The germline V gene has CDR1 SGHTA and CDR2 FQGTGA. The CDR3 totals 19 residues. The J segment lost 0 bases and the V segment lost 0 bases, leaving 7 bases of the junction unmatched. The CDR3 sequence: CASSLTTLAGGFSTDTQYF. CDR3 sequence (DNA): TGTGCCAGCAGCTTAACTACACTAGCGGGGGGATTTAGCACAGATACGCAGTATTTT.

V is TRBV28 and J is TRBJ1-4, with TRBD1 as a possible D gene (5 bases). Per germline, CDR1 MDHEN and CDR2 SYDVKM. Trimming removed 1 base at V and 4 bases at J, with 10 bases between. The CDR3 covers 15 residues. CDR3 loop: CASSLLAGLNEKLFF. CDR3 bases: TGTGCCAGCAGTTTATTGGCGGGGCTTAATGAAAAACTGTTTTTT.